The present entry profiles one TCR beta chain with its context. This sample was included in a study of blood T cells in healthy people across ages. Germline CDR1 reads SGHVS; CDR2 reads FNYEAQ. Trimming took 2 bases from V and 5 from J, leaving 13 bases between them. The CDR3 has 14 residues. Donors each provided roughly 11 milliliters of peripheral blood. Then a second PCR, running about 7 to 11 cycles, was carried out with a sample-barcoded 5' primer and a J-beta primer mix. Tags on each cDNA molecule came from a template-switch adaptor with 12 random nucleotides. TCRdb reprocessed the 5' RACE reads via MiXCR and lists one record per CDR3 protein. There are 700,000 to 900,000 distinct CDR3 sequences in the sample; 20% to 30% occur only once, and about 2.9% lies in the top ten. These same records also appear under a second study, on T cells of mothers and their children.

Sequenced: blood. The source of this sequence is a boy aged 5 to 17 in good health. The chain couples TRBV7-6 to TRBJ2-7; D is possibly TRBD2 (5 bases). CDR3 nucleotides: TGTGCCAGCAGCTTATACGCGGGCCGGGACGAGCAGTACTTC. It translates to CASSLYAGRDEQYF.